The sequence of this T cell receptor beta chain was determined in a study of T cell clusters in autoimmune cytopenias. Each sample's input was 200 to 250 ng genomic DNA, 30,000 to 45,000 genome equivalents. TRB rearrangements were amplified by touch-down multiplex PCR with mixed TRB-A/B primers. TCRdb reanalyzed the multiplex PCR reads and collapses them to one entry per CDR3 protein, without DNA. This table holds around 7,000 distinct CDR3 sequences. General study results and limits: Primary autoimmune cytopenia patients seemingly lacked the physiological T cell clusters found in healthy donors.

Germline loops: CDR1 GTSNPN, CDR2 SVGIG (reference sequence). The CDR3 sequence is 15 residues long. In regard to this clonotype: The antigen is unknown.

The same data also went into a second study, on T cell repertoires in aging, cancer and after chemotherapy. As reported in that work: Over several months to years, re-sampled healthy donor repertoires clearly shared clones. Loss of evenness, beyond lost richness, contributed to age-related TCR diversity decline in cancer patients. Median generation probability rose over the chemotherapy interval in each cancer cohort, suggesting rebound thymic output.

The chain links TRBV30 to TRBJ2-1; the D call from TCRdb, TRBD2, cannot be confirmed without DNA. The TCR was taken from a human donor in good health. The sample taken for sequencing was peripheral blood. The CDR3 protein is CAWSRRLAGYHEQFF.